This TCR beta chain was identified in a study of T cell responses to AZD1222 COVID-19 vaccine. Study conclusions and caveats: Targeting of unmutated variant regions was reportedly seen in nearly half of spike-specific TCRs. After two AZD1222 doses, spike-specific TCR breadth and depth rose versus day 0. Mostly white British, mostly female donors; authors suggested clonal diversity may be underestimated. Just five or six AZD1222 recipients were seropositive at baseline.

Assay used: immunoSEQ multiplex PCR; TCRdb lists only in-frame clones, some missing. The table lists 200,000 to 250,000 clones, less than 95% of them singletons. Worth noting for this clone: The antigen is not known.

The sample here was peripheral blood, taken 28 days after the second dose of the MenACWY control vaccine. The sequence derives from an adult who received the MenACWY meningococcal vaccine as a control.

CDR3 residues: CASSLERMNTEAFF. The DNA for the CDR3 is TGTGCCAGCAGCTTAGAACGGATGAACACTGAAGCTTTCTTT. The V call is TRBV13, the J call TRBJ1-1; no clear D gene. Trimming removed 1 base from V and 0 bases from J, with 6 bases in between. The CDR3 contains 14 residues. CDR1 PRHDT and CDR2 FYEKMQ come from the germline V gene (reference sequence).